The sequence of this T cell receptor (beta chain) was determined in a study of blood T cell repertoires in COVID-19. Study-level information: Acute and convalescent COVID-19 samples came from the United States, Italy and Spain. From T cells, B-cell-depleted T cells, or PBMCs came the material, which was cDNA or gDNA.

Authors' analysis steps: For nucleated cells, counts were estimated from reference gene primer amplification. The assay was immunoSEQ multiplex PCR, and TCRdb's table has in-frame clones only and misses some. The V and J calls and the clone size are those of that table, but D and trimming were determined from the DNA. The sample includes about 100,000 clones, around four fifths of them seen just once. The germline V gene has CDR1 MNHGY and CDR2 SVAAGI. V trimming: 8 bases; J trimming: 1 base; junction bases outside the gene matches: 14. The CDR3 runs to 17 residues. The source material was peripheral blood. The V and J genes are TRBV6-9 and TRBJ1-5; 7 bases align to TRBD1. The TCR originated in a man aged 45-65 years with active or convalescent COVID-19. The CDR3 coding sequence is TGTGCCAGCGTGATTCAGCCGGGACAGCCAAGCAATCAGCCCCAGCATTTT. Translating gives CASVIQPGQPSNQPQHF.